There are a few counts of the clone carrying this T cell receptor beta chain. No antigen is known for it. The same CDR3 can be traced to other DNA sequences in this sample. Trimming removed 0 bases from V and 5 bases from J, with 10 bases in between. The CDR3 is made up of 13 amino acids. In germline, CDR1 is GTSNPN, CDR2 SVGIG (reference sequence). Reverse transcribing all isolated RNA meant expressed TCRB transcripts were sequenced. Libraries were prepared by immunoSEQ multiplex PCR; TCRdb keeps only in-frame clonotypes and omits some of them. The sample holds about 660,000 clones; over 12% are singletons and the top ten take 0.035% to 0.045%. The data were taken from a study of beta chain features in type 1 diabetes. Study conclusions and caveats: VDJ junctions from type 1 diabetes patients carried fewer insertions and larger deletions. Across all four CD4+ subsets, people with type 1 diabetes showed modestly shorter TCRB CDR3s. With patients and controls alike, PCR might favor shorter templates to an equal degree. There was no resolution here of whether HLA type influences TCRB rearrangement.

The source material was naive CD4+ T cells from blood. The chain carries TRBV30 and TRBJ1-1; D gene ambiguous. This clonotype was sampled from a man younger than 35 with type 1 diabetes. The CDR3 spells CAWSVQRGTEAFF. The DNA of the CDR3 is TGTGCCTGGAGTGTACAGCGGGGAACTGAAGCTTTCTTT.